A selection of T cell receptor beta chains follows, all from one sample in a study of Ad26.COV2.S vaccination and SARS-CoV-2 variants. Measured with immunoSEQ multiplex PCR; TCRdb has only the in-frame clones, and not every one. The data show some 290,000 clones, around four fifths seen once. The source was peripheral blood, collected in a trial of Ad26.COV2.S vaccine versus placebo. These receptor sequences come from a person aged 18-60 years who received the Ad26.COV2.S COVID-19 vaccine or a placebo. The CDR3 runs from the conserved cysteine through the conserved F or W. A D gene is named only where the DNA matches it firmly. Only some rows state a clone size, as once, few, many or a class for expanded clones.

CDR3 | DNA | size | J | V | D
CASRRTVNYGYTF | TGTGCCAGCAGACGGACAGTTAACTATGGCTACACCTTC | . | TRBJ1-2 | TRBV2 | .
CASSLTWGQDQETQYF | TGTGCCAGCAGCTTAACTTGGGGACAGGACCAAGAGACCCAGTACTTC | . | TRBJ2-5 | TRBV7-3 | TRBD1
CASTPDGVTEAFF | TGTGCCAGCACCCCGGACGGAGTGACTGAAGCTTTCTTT | . | TRBJ1-1 | TRBV3-1/TRBV3-2 | .
CASIIYRDKPYEQYF | TGTGCCAGCATAATATACCGGGACAAACCCTACGAGCAGTACTTC | . | TRBJ2-7 | TRBV6-5 | .
CASSLAAGINQPQHF | TGTGCCAGCAGCCTCGCGGCAGGCATCAATCAGCCCCAGCATTTT | . | TRBJ1-5 | TRBV27 | .
CATSRWGVQETQYF | TGTGCCACCAGCAGATGGGGGGTCCAAGAGACCCAGTACTTC | . | TRBJ2-5 | TRBV15 | .
CASSLTGEFGYTF | TGTGCCAGCAGCTTGACAGGGGAATTTGGCTACACCTTC | . | TRBJ1-2 | TRBV12-3/TRBV12-4 | TRBD1
CAIRDTGDYEQYF | TGTGCCATCAGGGATACAGGGGACTACGAGCAGTACTTC | . | TRBJ2-7 | TRBV10-3 | TRBD1
CASSLGLLGDRGSQPQHF | TGTGCCAGCAGCTTAGGCTTGTTGGGGGACAGGGGGTCTCAGCCCCAGCATTTT | . | TRBJ1-5 | TRBV7-9 | TRBD1
CASSYSFTGTLNSPLHF | TGTGCCAGCAGTTATTCTTTCACCGGGACCCTTAATTCACCCCTCCACTTT | . | TRBJ1-6 | TRBV6-2/TRBV6-3 | .
CASSLTGGEQPQHF | TGCGCCAGCAGCTTAACAGGGGGGGAACAGCCCCAGCATTTT | . | TRBJ1-5 | TRBV5-1 | TRBD1
CASSLVGPNTEAFF | TGTGCCAGCAGCTTAGTGGGACCGAACACTGAAGCTTTCTTT | . | TRBJ1-1 | TRBV7-9 | .
CAILGTGLNTEAFF | TGTGCCATCCTAGGGACGGGTCTGAACACTGAAGCTTTCTTT | . | TRBJ1-1 | TRBV10-3 | .
CASSLTGPTTQYF | TGTGCCAGCAGCCTAACAGGACCTACGACGCAGTACTTC | few | TRBJ2-7 | TRBV12-3/TRBV12-4 | .
CASSSQSGYEQYF | TGTGCCAGCAGCTCCCAGTCCGGGTACGAGCAGTACTTC | . | TRBJ2-7 | TRBV11-2 | .
CASSRPGLAGGPIGSTGELFF | TGTGCCAGCAGCCGGCCGGGACTAGCGGGGGGGCCTATCGGGAGCACCGGGGAGCTGTTTTTT | . | TRBJ2-2 | TRBV3-1/TRBV3-2 | TRBD2
CASSVIQEDGYTF | TGTGCCAGCAGCGTAATCCAGGAGGATGGCTACACCTTC | . | TRBJ1-2 | TRBV9 | .
CASSVAGAGANVLTF | TGTGCCAGCAGCGTAGCGGGGGCTGGGGCCAACGTCCTGACTTTC | . | TRBJ2-6 | TRBV9 | .
CASSPDRAGTEAFF | TGTGCCAGCAGCCCCGACAGGGCGGGGACTGAAGCTTTCTTT | . | TRBJ1-1 | TRBV28 | TRBD1
CASSYGTGTGYTF | TGTGCCAGCAGCTACGGGACAGGGACCGGCTACACCTTC | few | TRBJ1-2 | TRBV7-9 | TRBD1
CASSDGPFLSGYTF | TGTGCCAGTAGTGACGGGCCCTTTTTATCCGGCTACACCTTC | . | TRBJ1-2 | TRBV19 | .
CASSWTGARDEQFF | TGTGCCAGTAGTTGGACGGGGGCTCGGGATGAGCAGTTCTTC | once | TRBJ2-1 | TRBV19 | .
CAIRTGHVDTQYF | TGTGCCATCAGGACGGGACATGTTGATACGCAGTATTTT | . | TRBJ2-3 | TRBV10-3 | .
CSATGSGTYEQYF | TGCAGCGCTACAGGGAGCGGAACCTACGAGCAGTACTTC | . | TRBJ2-7 | TRBV29-1 | .
CASSQDHSNQPQHF | TGCGCCAGCAGCCAAGATCACAGCAATCAGCCCCAGCATTTT | . | TRBJ1-5 | TRBV4-1 | .
CASSPRLDTEAFF | TGTGCCAGCAGCCCCCGGTTGGACACTGAAGCTTTCTTT | . | TRBJ1-1 | TRBV6-5 | .
CASSIDPGGGGTGELFF | TGTGCCAGTAGTATTGACCCCGGGGGCGGGGGAACCGGGGAGCTGTTTTTT | many | TRBJ2-2 | TRBV19 | .
CASCKGQGLEKLFF | TGTGCCAGCTGTAAGGGGCAGGGGCTCGAAAAACTGTTTTTT | . | TRBJ1-4 | TRBV2 | .
CASSSAGQGAWDTQYF | TGCGCCAGCAGCTCCGCGGGACAGGGGGCATGGGATACGCAGTATTTT | . | TRBJ2-3 | TRBV5-1 | TRBD1
CASSGDRARNTEAFF | TGTGCCAGCTCGGGTGACAGGGCGAGGAACACTGAAGCTTTCTTT | . | TRBJ1-1 | TRBV18 | TRBD1
CASSWGYTTGELFF | TGTGCCAGCAGTTGGGGTTACACCACCGGGGAGCTGTTTTTT | . | TRBJ2-2 | TRBV28 | .